This T cell receptor (beta chain) derives from a study of CD8 T cells in ankylosing spondylitis. Study-level results: Under 10 highly homologous variants formed a TCR beta motif that appeared characteristic of ankylosing spondylitis blood.

A note on this clonotype: Its specificity is not known.

Quantitative barcoded 5'-RACE was used to prepare TCR beta libraries. MiXCR, applied by TCRdb to the 5' RACE reads, yields one record per CDR3 protein. The profile shows hundreds of thousands of distinct CDR3 sequences, 12% of them singletons. The TCR originated in a male donor with ankylosing spondylitis. Specimen: blood, either unsorted or a sorted T cell fraction (not recorded which).

This CDR3 is CASTSDRGLGGYTF. The CDR3, as DNA: TGTGCCAGCACCTCCGACAGGGGCTTAGGAGGCTACACCTTC. The gene calls are TRBV28 and TRBJ1-2; 8 positions match TRBD1. V was pared by 7 bases and J by 8 bases, with 12 bases of the junction left unmatched. The germline V gene has CDR1 MDHEN and CDR2 SYDVKM. The CDR3 spans 14 residues.